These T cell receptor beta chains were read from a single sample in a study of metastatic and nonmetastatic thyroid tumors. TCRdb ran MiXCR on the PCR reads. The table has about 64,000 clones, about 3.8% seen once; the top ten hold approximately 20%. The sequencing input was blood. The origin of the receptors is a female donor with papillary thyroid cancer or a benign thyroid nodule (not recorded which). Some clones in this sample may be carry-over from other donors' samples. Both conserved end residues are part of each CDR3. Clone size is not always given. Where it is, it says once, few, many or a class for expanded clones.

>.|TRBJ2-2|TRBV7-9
CASSLGLMGVSGELFF
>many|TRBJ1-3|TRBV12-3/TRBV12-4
CASSLDRVRGNTIYF
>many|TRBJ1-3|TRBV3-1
CASSQSLPSSGNTIYF
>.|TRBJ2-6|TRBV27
CASSSLAVPSGANVLTF
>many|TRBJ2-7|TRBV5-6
CASSGVGPASSYEQYF
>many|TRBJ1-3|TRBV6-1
CASSPISGNTIYF
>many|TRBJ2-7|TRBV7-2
CASSLGLALYEQYF
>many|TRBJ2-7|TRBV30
CAWSVGPGGDEQYF
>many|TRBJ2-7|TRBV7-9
CASSFAEGGAYEQYF
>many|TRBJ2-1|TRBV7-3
CASSSLGESEQFF
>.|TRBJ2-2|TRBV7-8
CASSRESRNTVELFF
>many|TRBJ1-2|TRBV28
CASLGGHGYTF